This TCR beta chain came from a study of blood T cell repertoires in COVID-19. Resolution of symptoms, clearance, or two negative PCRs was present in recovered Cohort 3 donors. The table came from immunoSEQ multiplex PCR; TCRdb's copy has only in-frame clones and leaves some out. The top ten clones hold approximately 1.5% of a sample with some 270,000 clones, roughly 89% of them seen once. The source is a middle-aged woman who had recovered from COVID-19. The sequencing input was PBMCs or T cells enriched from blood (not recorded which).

The CDR3 spells CASSPPLGPGMDGYTF. The CDR3 nucleotides read TGTGCCAGCTCACCACCCCTCGGACCGGGGATGGATGGCTACACCTTC. The chain joins TRBV18 to TRBJ1-2; D gene uncertain. The CDR3 consists of 16 residues. V lost 0 bases to trimming and J lost 6 bases, with 17 bases between them. The germline CDR1 and CDR2 sequences are KGHSH and LQKENI.